This entry is about one T cell receptor beta chain. Antigen specificity is unknown. The CDR3 contains 15 residues. V was clipped by 6 bases and J by 1 base; unmatched bases: 5. The germline V gene encodes CDR1 SGHTA and CDR2 FQGTGA. Among the roughly 110 subjects of the validation cohort, separate from the 666-subject first cohort, were the donors. This entry belongs to a study of cytomegalovirus exposure and HLA in healthy donors. The wider study: Later analysis reported that the 120 or so validation repertoires shared the platform of the roughly 630 first-cohort repertoires. Regarding the study as a whole: High specificity and sensitivity for cytomegalovirus status were reported for the classifier. Most TCR sequences proved rare, with some public TCRs found in many donors.

Method: immunoSEQ multiplex PCR; TCRdb's copy keeps in-frame clones and lacks some. The sample gives roughly 68,000 clones, about 96% of which show up once; more than 2% is in the top ten. Sequenced material: PBMCs. The TCR sequence derives from a man aged 18 to 29 in good health and CMV-seronegative. The V and J genes are TRBV7-3 and TRBJ2-3, with 9 bases matching TRBD2. The CDR3 bases are TGTGCCAGCAGACCGACTAGCGGAGGCACAGATACGCAGTATTTT. This translates into CASRPTSGGTDTQYF.